Here is one T cell receptor (beta chain) with its context. What it binds is not known. These data come from a study of human thymus T cells. Study results and caveats: An apparent bias in V and J gene usage was seen in thymic and blood repertoires.

Healthy Finnish infants undergoing corrective surgery for congenital heart defects provided the donor material. An approximately 0.45-1 mL peripheral blood aliquot was taken intraoperatively from four of eight donors. Genomic DNA was extracted from every available blood leukocyte. Clones were read by immunoSEQ multiplex PCR, and TCRdb kept only the in-frame ones, dropping some. The table lists 40,000 to 45,000 clones, 85% to 95% of them singletons, with about 0.12% in the top ten. The CDR3 is 15 amino acids. The V gene end was trimmed by 4 bases and the J gene end by 1 base; junction bases not matched to a gene: 7. Germline lookup yields CDR1 SGDLS and CDR2 YYNGEE.

The chain has TRBV9 and TRBJ2-5, with 7 positions matching TRBD2. What was sequenced was blood. The sequence was obtained from a boy younger than two with a congenital heart defect but otherwise immunologically healthy. CDR3 sequence reads: CASSLLGGTQETQYF. DNA of the CDR3: TGTGCCAGCAGCCTTTTGGGGGGGACCCAAGAGACCCAGTACTTC.